This T cell receptor (beta chain) came from a study of control samples from healthy donors and cancer patients. V shed 1 base, J shed 15 bases, and the junction held 13 bases outside the gene matches. Germline CDR1 reads MGHRA; CDR2 reads YSYEKL. The length of the CDR3 is 15 residues. The protocol was immunoSEQ multiplex PCR, while the TCRdb copy is restricted to in-frame clones and leaves out a portion. The sample shows about 89,000 clones, over 65% of them seen only once. Sequencing was carried out using blood. This clonotype was sampled from a woman in her thirties or forties in good health. The rearrangement uses TRBV4-1 and TRBJ2-1; 9 bases are shared with TRBD2. The CDR3 here is CASSQVSGRGGKWFF. As DNA, the CDR3 is TGCGCCAGCAGCCAAGTATCAGGGCGGGGGGGCAAATGGTTCTTC.